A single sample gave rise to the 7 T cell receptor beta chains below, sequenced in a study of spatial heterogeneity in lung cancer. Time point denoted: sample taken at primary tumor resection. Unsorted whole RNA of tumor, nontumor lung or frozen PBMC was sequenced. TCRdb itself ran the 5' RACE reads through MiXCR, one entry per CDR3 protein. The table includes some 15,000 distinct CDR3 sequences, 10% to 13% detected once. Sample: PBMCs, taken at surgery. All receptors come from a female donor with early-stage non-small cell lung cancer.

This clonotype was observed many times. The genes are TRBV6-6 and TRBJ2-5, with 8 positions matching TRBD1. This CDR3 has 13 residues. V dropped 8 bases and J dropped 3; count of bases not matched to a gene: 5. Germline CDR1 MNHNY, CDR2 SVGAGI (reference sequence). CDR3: CASSKTGEETQYF. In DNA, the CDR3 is TGTGCCAGCTCAAAGACAGGGGAAGAGACCCAGTACTTC.

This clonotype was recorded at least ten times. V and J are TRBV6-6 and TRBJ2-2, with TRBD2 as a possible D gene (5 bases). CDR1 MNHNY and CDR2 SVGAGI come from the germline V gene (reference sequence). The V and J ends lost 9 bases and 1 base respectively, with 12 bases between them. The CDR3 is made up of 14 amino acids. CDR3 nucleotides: TGTGCCAGATTCGTGGCGGGGAACACCGGGGAGCTGTTTTTT. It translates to CARFVAGNTGELFF.

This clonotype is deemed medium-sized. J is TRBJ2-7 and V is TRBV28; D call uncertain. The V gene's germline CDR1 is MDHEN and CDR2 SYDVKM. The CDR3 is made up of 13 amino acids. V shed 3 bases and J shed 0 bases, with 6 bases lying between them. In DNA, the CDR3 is TGTGCCAGCAGTTTCGTTCCCTCCTACGAGCAGTACTTC. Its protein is CASSFVPSYEQYF.

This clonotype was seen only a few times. DNA for the CDR3: TGTGCCAGCAGCTTAGGGCGGTACCAAGAGACCCAGTACTTC. Its protein product is CASSLGRYQETQYF. V usage is TRBV7-2 and J usage is TRBJ2-5; D is ambiguous. The germline V and J ends were trimmed by 1 base and 0 bases, with 6 bases remaining between them. CDR1 and CDR2 (germline): SGHTA, FQGNSA. The CDR3 runs to 14 residues.

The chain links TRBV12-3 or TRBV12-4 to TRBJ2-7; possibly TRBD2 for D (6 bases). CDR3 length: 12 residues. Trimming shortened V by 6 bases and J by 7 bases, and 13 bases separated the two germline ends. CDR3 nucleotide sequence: TGTGCCAGCAGGGGAGGTATACGGGAGCAGTACTTC. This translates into CASRGGIREQYF.

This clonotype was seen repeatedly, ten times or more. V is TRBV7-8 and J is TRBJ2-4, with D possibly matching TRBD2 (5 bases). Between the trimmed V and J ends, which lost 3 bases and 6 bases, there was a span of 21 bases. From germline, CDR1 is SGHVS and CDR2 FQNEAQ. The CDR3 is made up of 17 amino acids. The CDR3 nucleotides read TGTGCCAGCAGCTTGCTGAACCGGGATTCGGGCTTAAACATTCAGTACTTC. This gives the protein CASSLLNRDSGLNIQYF.

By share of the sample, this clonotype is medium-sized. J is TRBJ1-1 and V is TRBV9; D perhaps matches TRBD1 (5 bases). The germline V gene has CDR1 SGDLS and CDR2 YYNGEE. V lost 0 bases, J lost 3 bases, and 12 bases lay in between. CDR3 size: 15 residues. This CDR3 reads CASSVERGPHTEAFF. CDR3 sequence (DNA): TGTGCCAGCAGCGTAGAGCGGGGCCCCCACACTGAAGCTTTCTTT.